The 28 T cell receptor beta chains listed next were all sequenced from one sample in a study of cytomegalovirus exposure and HLA in healthy donors (dated by TCRdb to 2016 to 2017). The library was produced with the immunoSEQ multiplex PCR assay. The multiplex PCR relied on a mix of 60 forward primers for TCR Vbeta segments and 13 reverse primers for TCR Jbeta segments. In its TCRdb copy, this immuneACCESS table keeps in-frame sequences only and misses some clones. Where compared with another copy, unresolved V genes explain less than half of these, and the others have no known cause. Recorded for this sample are about 78,000 clones; 72% of them occurred a single time. The ten largest clones add up to over 8.5% of the sample. The sequenced material came from PBMCs. The source of these receptors is a woman aged 35 to 49 in good health and CMV-seropositive.

The chain links TRBV4-2 to TRBJ1-6, with 8 bases matching TRBD1. V shed 1 base, J shed 3 bases, and the junction held 5 bases outside the gene matches. Germline V CDR1 and CDR2: LGHNA, YNFKEQ. The CDR3 length is 17 residues. The CDR3 reads CASSQATGENYNSPLHF. As DNA, the CDR3 is TGTGCCAGCAGCCAAGCGACAGGGGAAAACTATAATTCACCCCTCCACTTT.

The chain joins TRBV6-4 to TRBJ2-2; 9 bases fit TRBD2. Per the germline V gene, CDR1 is MRHNA and CDR2 is SNTAGT. The CDR3 sequence is 15 residues long. The trim removed 3 bases at V and 3 bases at J, leaving 2 bases unmatched. The CDR3 loop is CASSEKRGDTGELFF. The CDR3 nucleotides read TGTGCCAGCAGTGAAAAGCGGGGGGACACCGGGGAGCTGTTTTTT.

This clone was counted a single time. The gene calls are TRBV6-5 and TRBJ1-2, with D perhaps TRBD1 (6 bases). The CDR3 contains 14 residues. Germline CDR1 is MNHEY and CDR2 is SVGAGI. V was clipped by 2 bases and J by 3 bases, with 10 bases between them. The CDR3 loop is CASSYVAGDYGYTF. In nucleotides, the CDR3 is TGTGCCAGCAGTTACGTGGCAGGGGACTATGGCTACACCTTC.

The J gene is TRBJ2-2, the V gene TRBV6-5; 7 bases map to TRBD1. CDR1 and CDR2 (germline): MNHEY, SVGAGI. The V and J ends lost 8 bases and 5 bases, in that order; junction bases with no gene match: 5. The CDR3 extends over 13 amino acids. This CDR3 reads CASGETGTGELFF. Written as DNA, the CDR3 is TGTGCCAGCGGCGAGACAGGGACCGGGGAGCTGTTTTTT.

This clone was observed a handful of times. This chain links TRBV29-1 with TRBJ1-1; 7 nucleotides agree with TRBD1. The V and J ends lost 5 bases and 7 bases, in that order; junction bases with no gene match: 4. The germline V gene has CDR1 SQVTM and CDR2 ANQGSEA. The CDR3 sequence is 11 residues long. The CDR3 DNA reads as TGCAGCGTTAACAGGGGATTTGAAGCTTTCTTT. It specifies CSVNRGFEAFF.

V usage is TRBV19 and J usage is TRBJ1-1; 10 bases are a match to TRBD1. With 3 bases clipped from V and 6 bases from J, the junction kept 4 bases outside the gene matches. Germline CDR1 LNHDA, CDR2 SQIVND (reference sequence). The CDR3 consists of 14 residues. The CDR3: CASSIRDRGSEAFF. The CDR3 DNA follows: TGTGCCAGTAGTATCCGGGACAGGGGTTCTGAAGCTTTCTTT. Filled out from reference TRBV19 and TRBJ1-1, the complete variable domain reads DGGITQSPKYLFRKEGQNVTLSCEQNLNHDAMYWYRQDPGQGLRLIYYSQIVNDFQKGDIAEGYSVSREKKESFPLTVTSAQKNPTAFYLCASSIRDRGSEAFFGQGTRLTVV.

The CDR3 reads CAWTPAEVGGYTF. In DNA form, the CDR3 reads TGTGCCTGGACCCCGGCGGAGGTTGGTGGCTACACCTTC. This rearrangement joins TRBV30 to TRBJ1-2; D unresolved. CDR1 is GTSNPN, CDR2 SVGIG, per germline (reference sequence). This CDR3 region has 13 residues. V was shortened by 4 bases and J by 7 bases, with 16 bases between the two germline ends. Together with reference TRBV30 and TRBJ1-2, the CDR3 gives the full variable domain: SQTIHQWPATLVQPVGSPLSLECTVEGTSNPNLYWYRQAAGRGLQLLFYSVGIGQISSEVPQNLSASRPQDRQFILSSKKLLLSDSGFYLCAWTPAEVGGYTFGSGTRLTVV.

This chain connects TRBV10-2 to TRBJ2-1, with 8 bases identical to TRBD2. Unmatched junction bases numbered 13, after V lost 6 bases and J lost 12 bases. The CDR3 totals 14 residues. The germline V gene encodes CDR1 WSHSY and CDR2 SAAADI. The CDR3 here is CASRPVPGLVWQFF. The CDR3 DNA follows: TGCGCCAGCAGACCCGTCCCGGGACTAGTTTGGCAGTTCTTC.

The V gene is TRBV5-1, the J gene TRBJ2-3, with a possible D match to TRBD1 (6 bases). V was trimmed by 4 bases and J by 0 bases, leaving 12 bases between them. The CDR3 is 15 residues long. CDR1 is SGHRS and CDR2 is YFSETQ in the germline V gene. CDR3 protein: CASSTGQTSTDTQYF. In nucleotides, the CDR3 is TGCGCCAGCAGCACAGGACAGACTAGCACAGATACGCAGTATTTT.

The chain has TRBV10-2 and TRBJ2-5, with 8 positions matching TRBD2. The CDR3 runs to 14 residues. Unmatched junction bases numbered 7, after V lost 6 bases and J lost 4 bases. Germline lookup yields CDR1 WSHSY and CDR2 SAAADI. In DNA, the CDR3 is TGCGCCAGCAGCGGACAAAGCGGGAGAGAGACCCAGTACTTC. Its protein product is CASSGQSGRETQYF.

The V and J genes are TRBV5-1 and TRBJ2-3; D may be TRBD2 (5 bases). The CDR3 loop spans 16 amino acids. The germline gives CDR1 SGHRS, CDR2 YFSETQ. V was pared by 5 bases and J by 0 bases, with 16 bases between. CDR3 region: CASRDGISSSTDTQYF. In nucleotides, the CDR3 is TGCGCCAGCAGGGACGGGATCTCCTCTAGCACAGATACGCAGTATTTT.

This chain uses TRBV19 with TRBJ1-5; D possibly corresponds to TRBD1 (5 bases). The CDR3 totals 17 residues. Germline CDR1 is LNHDA and CDR2 is SQIVND (reference sequence). Trimming pared 3 bases from V and 9 bases from J, leaving 24 bases between. This CDR3 reads CASSMNVVGGTVWPQHF. The CDR3 DNA reads TGTGCCAGTAGTATGAATGTGGTGGGGGGGACTGTGTGGCCCCAGCATTTT.

This chain links TRBV5-1 with TRBJ1-1; no firm D call. Germline lookup yields CDR1 SGHRS and CDR2 YFSETQ. The CDR3 consists of 14 residues. V was cut by 0 bases and J by 3 bases, with 9 bases left in between. The CDR3 is CASSLALSDTEAFF. Here the CDR3 DNA reads TGCGCCAGCAGCTTGGCCCTGTCGGACACTGAAGCTTTCTTT. The variable domain in full, with the rest retrieved from reference TRBV5-1 and TRBJ1-1, is KAGVTQTPRYLIKTRGQQVTLSCSPISGHRSVSWYQQTPGQGLQFLFEYFSETQRNKGNFPGRFSGRQFSNSRSEMNVSTLELGDSALYLCASSLALSDTEAFFGQGTRLTVV.

The rearrangement uses TRBV5-1 and TRBJ1-4, with 8 bases identical to TRBD1. Losses at the gene ends were 0 bases for V and 4 bases for J; bases not matched to a gene: 5. The CDR3 contains 16 residues. Germline CDR1 reads SGHRS; CDR2 reads YFSETQ. This CDR3 reads CASSLGSRGLNEKLFF. The CDR3, as DNA: TGCGCCAGCAGCTTGGGGTCCAGGGGGCTTAATGAAAAACTGTTTTTT.

DNA of the CDR3: TGTGCCAGTAAAGGTAGCGGGGGGACAGATACGCAGTATTTT. Protein sequence: CASKGSGGTDTQYF. The chain joins TRBV19 to TRBJ2-3; TRBD2 aligns across 10 bases. The CDR3 length is 14 residues. The germline V gene has CDR1 LNHDA and CDR2 SQIVND (reference sequence). V was clipped by 7 bases and J by 3 bases; unmatched bases: 4.

By its share, this clone is large. This sequence joins TRBV4-1 and TRBJ1-1, with a possible D match to TRBD1 (5 bases). The CDR3 has 15 residues. CDR1 is MGHRA, CDR2 YSYEKL, per germline. V lost 1 base and J 1 base, leaving 10 bases between the germline ends. CDR3 nucleotide sequence: TGCGCCAGCAGCCAAGGACAGTTTAAGAACACTGAAGCTTTCTTT. Translated, it gives CASSQGQFKNTEAFF.

V usage is TRBV4-2 and J usage is TRBJ2-2; 7 bases are shared with TRBD2. Germline V lookup: CDR1 LGHNA, CDR2 YNFKEQ. Unmatched junction bases numbered 7, after V lost 0 bases and J lost 0 bases. The CDR3 has 18 residues. Here the CDR3 reads CASSQDYQRGTNTGELFF. Written as DNA, the CDR3 is TGTGCCAGCAGCCAAGATTACCAGCGGGGCACGAACACCGGGGAGCTGTTTTTT.

The chain links TRBV5-6 to TRBJ2-1; the match to TRBD2 covers 8 bases. V lost 6 bases to trimming and J lost 6 bases; unmatched junction nucleotides: 14. The germline CDR1 and CDR2 sequences are SGHDT and YYEEEE. This CDR3 is built from 16 residues. This CDR3 is CASTTGLAGSLNEQFF. CDR3 in DNA: TGTGCCAGCACCACAGGACTAGCCGGGAGCCTCAATGAGCAGTTCTTC.

This chain links TRBV18 with TRBJ1-6; 7 positions match TRBD1. Trimming took 1 base from V and 6 from J; bases not matched to a gene: 3. This CDR3 has 15 residues. The germline V gene has CDR1 KGHSH and CDR2 LQKENI. The CDR3 coding sequence is TGTGCCAGCTCACCACGGGGGACAGCTAATTCACCCCTCCACTTT. Translated, it gives CASSPRGTANSPLHF. Drawing the rest from reference TRBV18 and TRBJ1-6, the complete variable domain is NAGVMQNPRHLVRRRGQEARLRCSPMKGHSHVYWYRQLPEEGLKFMVYLQKENIIDESGMPKERFSAEFPKEGPSILRIQQVVRGDSAAYFCASSPRGTANSPLHFGNGTRLTVT.

V gene TRBV7-6 combines with J gene TRBJ2-7; D perhaps matches TRBD2 (6 bases). The CDR3 loop spans 14 amino acids. Trimming took off 5 bases at V and 5 bases at J, with 16 bases between the two ends. Germline CDR1 and CDR2: SGHVS and FNYEAQ. In nucleotides, the CDR3 is TGTGCCAGCAGCCTCAGACTAGAGTCCCACGAGCAGTACTTC. Protein product: CASSLRLESHEQYF.

For the CDR3, the DNA is TGTGCCAGCAGTGGGGCGACAGGGACTCCTGGGGCCAACGTCCTGACTTTC. Protein product: CASSGATGTPGANVLTF. The rearrangement uses TRBV27 and TRBJ2-6; possibly TRBD1 for D (7 bases). There are 17 residues in the CDR3. Germline V gives CDR1 MNHEY, CDR2 SMNVEV (reference sequence). Trimming shortened V by 5 bases and J by 2 bases, and 16 bases separated the two germline ends.

This clone was detected once. V is TRBV7-6 and J is TRBJ1-4; TRBD1 aligns across 10 bases. This CDR3 has 15 residues. V lost 4 bases, J lost 6 bases, and 5 bases stayed unmatched. CDR1 and CDR2 (germline): SGHVS, FNYEAQ. CDR3 sequence reads: CASSSRQGADEKLFF. CDR3 nucleotides: TGTGCCAGCAGCTCCCGACAGGGGGCGGATGAAAAACTGTTTTTT.

CDR3 nucleotides: TGTGCCAGCAGCGTAGCGGCGGGATCCTACGAGCAGTACTTC. Residues: CASSVAAGSYEQYF. The rearrangement uses TRBV9 and TRBJ2-7, with D possibly TRBD2 on 6 matching bases. Trimming took off 0 bases at V and 1 base at J, with 8 bases between the two ends. Germline V gene sequence: CDR1 SGDLS, CDR2 YYNGEE. The CDR3 contains 14 residues.

The chain combines TRBV4-1 with TRBJ2-7; possibly TRBD2 for D (5 bases). The CDR3 covers 15 residues. Germline assignment: CDR1 MGHRA and CDR2 YSYEKL. Trimming took 0 bases from V and 4 from J, leaving 13 bases between them. For the CDR3, the DNA is TGCGCCAGCAGCCAAGATGGAGGCACAATTTACGAGCAGTACTTC. Translation gives CASSQDGGTIYEQYF.

This rearrangement joins TRBV7-8 to TRBJ1-4; possibly TRBD1 for D (6 bases). The V gene lost 1 base and the J gene lost 7 bases, with 16 bases spanning the gap. The CDR3 runs to 16 residues. Germline CDR1 reads SGHVS; CDR2 reads FQNEAQ. The CDR3 sequence: CASSLEGTGQIEKLFF. CDR3 DNA sequence: TGTGCCAGCAGCTTAGAAGGAACTGGACAGATTGAAAAACTGTTTTTT.

The gene calls are TRBV28 and TRBJ1-6; no reliable D call. The CDR3 has 14 residues. Looked up from germline, CDR1 is MDHEN and CDR2 is SYDVKM. Deletions cut 7 bases from V and 10 bases from J, with 17 bases between. CDR3 sequence reads: CASNARGGRSPLHF. The DNA for the CDR3 is TGTGCCAGCAATGCCCGGGGAGGAAGGTCACCCCTCCACTTT.

The rearrangement joins TRBV7-9 to TRBJ2-5; 8 bases are shared with TRBD1. TRBJ2-7 explains the end of the DNA better; the J call may be wrong. The CDR3 contains 18 residues. Germline CDR1 is SEHNR and CDR2 is FQNEAQ (reference sequence). DNA for the CDR3: TGTGCCAGCAGCTCCATTCGACTCGGACAGGGAAGTCAACGCGAGCAGTACTTC. This encodes CASSSIRLGQGSQREQYF.

The V call is TRBV29-1, the J call TRBJ2-7; the match to TRBD1 covers 7 bases. V was clipped by 4 bases and J by 3 bases; unmatched bases: 9. CDR1 and CDR2 from the germline V gene are SQVTM and ANQGSEA. This CDR3 contains 14 residues. In DNA form, the CDR3 reads TGCAGCGTTGCCCCCGGGACAGCAATCTACGAGCAGTACTTC. Protein product: CSVAPGTAIYEQYF.